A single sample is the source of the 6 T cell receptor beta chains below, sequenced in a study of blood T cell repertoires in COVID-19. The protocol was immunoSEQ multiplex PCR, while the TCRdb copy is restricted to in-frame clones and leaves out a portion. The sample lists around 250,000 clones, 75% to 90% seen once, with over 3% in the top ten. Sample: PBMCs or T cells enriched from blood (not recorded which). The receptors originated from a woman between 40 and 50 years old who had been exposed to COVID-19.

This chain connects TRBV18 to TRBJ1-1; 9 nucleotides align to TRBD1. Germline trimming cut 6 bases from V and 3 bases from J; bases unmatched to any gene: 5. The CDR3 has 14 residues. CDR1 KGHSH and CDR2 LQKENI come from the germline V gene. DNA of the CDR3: TGTGCCAGCTCTCTGGACAGGGGTGACACTGAAGCTTTCTTT. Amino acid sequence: CASSLDRGDTEAFF.

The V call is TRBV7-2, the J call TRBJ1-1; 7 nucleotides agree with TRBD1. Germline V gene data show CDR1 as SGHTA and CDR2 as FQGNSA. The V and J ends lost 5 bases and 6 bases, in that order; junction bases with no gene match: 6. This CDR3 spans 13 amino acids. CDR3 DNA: TGTGCCAGCAGCCGTACAGGGGTCCCTGAAGCTTTCTTT. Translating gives CASSRTGVPEAFF.

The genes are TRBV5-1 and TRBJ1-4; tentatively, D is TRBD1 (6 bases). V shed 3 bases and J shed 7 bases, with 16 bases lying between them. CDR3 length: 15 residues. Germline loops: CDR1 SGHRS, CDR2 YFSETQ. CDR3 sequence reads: CASSSPGAGGEKLFF. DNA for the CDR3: TGCGCCAGCAGCTCCCCAGGGGCGGGGGGTGAAAAACTGTTTTTT.

DNA of the CDR3: TGTGCCAGCTCACCACCGGAGACCCGCGGTTGGCCCCAGCATTTT. Protein: CASSPPETRGWPQHF. The chain joins TRBV18 to TRBJ1-5; no firm D call. From germline, CDR1 is KGHSH and CDR2 LQKENI. CDR3 length: 15 amino acids. Trimming took off 0 bases at V and 9 bases at J, with 15 bases between the two ends.

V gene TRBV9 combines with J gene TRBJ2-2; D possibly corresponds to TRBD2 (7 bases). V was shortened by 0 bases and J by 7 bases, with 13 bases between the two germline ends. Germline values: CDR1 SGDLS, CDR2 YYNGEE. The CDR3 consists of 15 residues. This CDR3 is CASSVVPGGGGELFF. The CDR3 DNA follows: TGTGCCAGCAGCGTAGTCCCGGGGGGCGGCGGGGAGCTGTTTTTT.

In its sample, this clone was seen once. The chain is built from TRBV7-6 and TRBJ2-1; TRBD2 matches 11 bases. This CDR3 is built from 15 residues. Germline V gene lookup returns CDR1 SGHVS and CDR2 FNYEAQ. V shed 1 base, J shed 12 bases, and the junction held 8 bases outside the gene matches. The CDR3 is CASSLDPSGRFGQFF. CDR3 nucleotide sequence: TGTGCCAGCAGCTTAGACCCTAGCGGGAGGTTTGGGCAGTTCTTC. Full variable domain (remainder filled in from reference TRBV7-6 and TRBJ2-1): GAGVSQSPRYKVTKRGQDVALRCDPISGHVSLYWYRQALGQGPEFLTYFNYEAQQDKSGLPNDRFSAERPEGSISTLTIQRTEQRDSAMYRCASSLDPSGRFGQFFGPGTRLTVL.